What follows is one T cell receptor (beta chain) and its context. Its antigen remains unidentified. Profiled with immunoSEQ multiplex PCR; TCRdb holds only in-frame clones, not every one. This table has about 130,000 clones, about nine tenths appearing once. V shed 3 bases, J shed 0 bases, and the junction held 7 bases outside the gene matches. CDR1 and CDR2 (germline): KGHSH, LQKENI. The CDR3 is made up of 17 amino acids. The data belong to a study of T cell responses to AZD1222 COVID-19 vaccine. Study results and caveats: Variant regions that are unmutated are reportedly the target of nearly half of spike-specific TCRs. Samples come after the peak T cell response, not at day 14.

The rearrangement joins TRBV18 to TRBJ1-4, with 7 bases that match TRBD1. This material consisted of peripheral blood, taken on day 0 of MenACWY control vaccination. The sequence came from an adult in good health. CDR3 nucleotides: TGTGCCAGCTCACCCCTAGGGACAGCCGCAACTAATGAAAAACTGTTTTTT. Protein product: CASSPLGTAATNEKLFF.